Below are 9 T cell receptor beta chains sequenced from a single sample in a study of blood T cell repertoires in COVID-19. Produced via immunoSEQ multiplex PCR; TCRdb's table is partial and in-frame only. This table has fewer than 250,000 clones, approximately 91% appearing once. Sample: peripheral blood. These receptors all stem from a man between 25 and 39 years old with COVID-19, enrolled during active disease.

CDR3 bases: TGTGCCAGCGGGCAGGGGGAAAAAGATGGCTACACCTTC. Protein: CASGQGEKDGYTF. The chain joins TRBV6-5 to TRBJ1-2, with 7 bases identical to TRBD1. Trimming removed 8 bases from V and 6 bases from J; junction bases left unmatched: 9. This CDR3 spans 13 amino acids. CDR1 is MNHEY, CDR2 SVGAGI, per germline.

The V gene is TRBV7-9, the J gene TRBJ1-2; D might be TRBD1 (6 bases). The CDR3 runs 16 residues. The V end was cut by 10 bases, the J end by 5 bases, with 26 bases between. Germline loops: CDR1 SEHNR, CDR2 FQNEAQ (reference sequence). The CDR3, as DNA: TGTGCCATAACCCGGGACATAACACCAGCTTTATATGGCTACACCTTC. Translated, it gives CAITRDITPALYGYTF.

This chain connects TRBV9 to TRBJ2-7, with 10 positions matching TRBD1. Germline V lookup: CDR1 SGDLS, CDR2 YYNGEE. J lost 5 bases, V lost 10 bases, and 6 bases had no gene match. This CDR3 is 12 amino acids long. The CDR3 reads CAGTGELNEQYF. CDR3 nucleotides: TGTGCCGGGACAGGGGAGCTCAACGAGCAGTACTTC.

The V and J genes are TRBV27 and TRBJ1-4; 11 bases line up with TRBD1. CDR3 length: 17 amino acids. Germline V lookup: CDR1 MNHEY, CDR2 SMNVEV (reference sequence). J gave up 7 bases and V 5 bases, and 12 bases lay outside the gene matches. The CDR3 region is CASSPRTGGVEGEKLFF. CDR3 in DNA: TGTGCCAGCAGTCCAAGGACAGGGGGCGTTGAGGGTGAAAAACTGTTTTTT.

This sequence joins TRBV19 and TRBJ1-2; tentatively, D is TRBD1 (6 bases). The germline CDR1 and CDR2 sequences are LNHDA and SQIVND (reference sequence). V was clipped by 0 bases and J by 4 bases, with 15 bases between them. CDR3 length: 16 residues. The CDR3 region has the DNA TGTGCCAGTAGTATAGATCCTGTGGGGGCCGGCTATGGCTACACCTTC. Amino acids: CASSIDPVGAGYGYTF.

CDR3 nucleotides: TGTGCCAGCAGAGGCAGGGGGTCCGCCAACACTGAAGCTTTCTTT. Translated, it gives CASRGRGSANTEAFF. The chain joins TRBV2 to TRBJ1-1; 7 bases align to TRBD1. Germline V gene lookup returns CDR1 SNHLY and CDR2 FYNNEI. V lost 6 bases, J lost 2 bases, and 9 bases stayed unmatched. This CDR3 is 15 amino acids long.

CDR3 amino acids: CASSNGANEKLFF. CDR3 in DNA: TGCGCCAGCAGCAATGGAGCTAATGAAAAACTGTTTTTT. The chain joins TRBV10-1 to TRBJ1-4, with no clear D. Germline CDR1 is WNHNN and CDR2 is SYGVQD (reference sequence). With 6 bases removed from V and 3 bases from J, the gap between germline ends came to 8 bases. This CDR3 spans 13 amino acids.

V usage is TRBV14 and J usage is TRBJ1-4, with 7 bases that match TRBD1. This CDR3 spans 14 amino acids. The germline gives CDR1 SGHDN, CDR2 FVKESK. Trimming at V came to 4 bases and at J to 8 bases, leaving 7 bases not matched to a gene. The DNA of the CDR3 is TGTGCCAGCAGCCGTGACAGGGCAGGAGAAAAACTGTTTTTT. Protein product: CASSRDRAGEKLFF.

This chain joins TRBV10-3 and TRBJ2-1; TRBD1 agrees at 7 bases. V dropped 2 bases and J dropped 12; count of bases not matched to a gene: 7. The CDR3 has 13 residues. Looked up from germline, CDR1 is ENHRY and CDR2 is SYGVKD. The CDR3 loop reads CAISEPDREGQFF. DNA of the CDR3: TGTGCCATCAGTGAGCCAGACAGGGAAGGGCAGTTCTTC.